This T cell receptor beta chain emerged from a study of metastatic and nonmetastatic thyroid tumors. Study at large: Repertoire data that came from the blood and tumor or nodule tissue of malignant and benign thyroid patients were compared.

This clone came up a few times. Germline V gives CDR1 MDHEN, CDR2 SYDVKM. This CDR3 is built from 11 residues. V lost 6 bases and J 3 bases, leaving 6 bases between the germline ends. Thyroid surgery took place with no prior treatment in any patient. In the original workflow: Clinicopathological groups differed in CDR3, with these differences serving to build a distant-metastasis classifier for papillary thyroid cancer. Using MiXCR, TCRdb reanalyzed the PCR reads. The authors' filters were not applied to this entry. The sample has 40,000 to 45,000 clones; more than 3% are singletons. The TCR comes from a female donor with papillary thyroid cancer or a benign thyroid nodule (not recorded which). Some clones in this sample may be carry-over from other donors' samples. The source material was blood. The rearrangement joins TRBV28 to TRBJ2-7; D call uncertain. The CDR3 sequence is CASREDYEQYF. In nucleotides, the CDR3 is TGTGCCAGCAGAGAAGACTACGAGCAGTACTTC.